This T cell receptor beta chain came from a study of regulatory T cells in long-lasting Graves disease. Only a few counts were recorded for this clonotype. Arm-PCR of CDR3 regions with iRepertoire HTBI primers generated TCR beta libraries. TCRdb analysed the multiplex PCR reads with MiXCR anew, one entry per CDR3 protein. Here the sample spans 450,000 or so distinct CDR3 sequences, about a fifth being singletons. Documented time point: persistent/refractory GD, antithyroid drugs over 5 years with positive TRAb. PBMCs provided the RNA from which the TCR library was made. There are 14 residues in the CDR3. Germline V CDR1 and CDR2: MNHEY, SVGEGT. V lost 8 bases to trimming and J lost 8 bases, with 21 bases between them.

This sample comprised peripheral blood mononuclear cells (PBMCs), obtained when the disease was refractory, from a patient treated with antithyroid drugs. The V and J genes are TRBV6-2 or TRBV6-3 and TRBJ1-1, with no clear D. The TCR originated in a female donor with Graves disease. The DNA for the CDR3 is TGTGCCAGCCGTTCCCGAGAACGAAACCGAGAAGCTTTCTTT. Its protein product is CASRSRERNREAFF.